These 6 T cell receptor beta chains were all obtained from the same sample, sequenced in a study of T cells in pancreatic ductal adenocarcinoma. Selected pancreatic ductal adenocarcinoma patients had undergone surgery without neoadjuvant therapy. The data were produced by immunoSEQ multiplex PCR, yet TCRdb's version contains in-frame clones alone and is incomplete. The sample gives roughly 17,000 clones, almost 90% of which show up once; approximately 1% is in the top ten. Sequences were obtained from PBMCs. The receptors stem from a human donor with pancreatic ductal adenocarcinoma.

V and J are TRBV9 and TRBJ1-3; TRBD1 matches 8 bases. V was clipped by 2 bases and J by 2 bases; unmatched bases: 9. This CDR3 has 17 amino acids. Per the germline V gene, CDR1 is SGDLS and CDR2 is YYNGEE. The CDR3 DNA follows: TGTGCCAGCAGCGTTGGGGACAGGCCTTTCGCTGGAAACACCATATATTTT. It specifies CASSVGDRPFAGNTIYF.

The rearrangement links TRBV5-6 to TRBJ1-3, with D perhaps TRBD1 (6 bases). The V end lost 2 bases, the J end lost 6 bases, and 15 bases lay between the germline ends. The CDR3 has 15 amino acids. Germline values: CDR1 SGHDT, CDR2 YYEEEE. CDR3 region: CASSFDTGMKNTIYF. The CDR3, as DNA: TGTGCCAGCAGCTTTGATACAGGGATGAAAAACACCATATATTTT.

V and J are TRBV28 and TRBJ1-5, with D possibly matching TRBD1 (6 bases). Germline CDR1 MDHEN, CDR2 SYDVKM. This CDR3 contains 15 residues. V lost 10 bases and J 3 bases, leaving 19 bases between the germline ends. The CDR3 DNA is TGTGCCACCAACCGTATCACAGGGTCCAATCAGCCCCAGCATTTT. It encodes CATNRITGSNQPQHF.

The chain links TRBV11-3 to TRBJ2-1; 15 bases agree with TRBD2. CDR1 is SGHNT and CDR2 is YENEEA in the germline V gene. The CDR3 is made up of 17 amino acids. The V and J ends lost 5 bases and 7 bases, in that order; junction bases with no gene match: 9. The CDR3 protein is CASSPEGLAGGVNEQFF. CDR3 nucleotides: TGTGCCAGCAGCCCAGAGGGACTAGCGGGGGGAGTGAATGAGCAGTTCTTC.

The CDR3 bases are TGTGCCAGCAGGGACAGGGAAATCTATGGCTACACCTTC. Its translation is CASRDREIYGYTF. The chain joins TRBV6-6 to TRBJ1-2, with TRBD1 identical over 8 bases. The CDR3 is made up of 13 amino acids. The trim removed 6 bases at V and 4 bases at J, leaving 4 bases unmatched. Germline-derived CDR1 and CDR2 are MNHNY and SVGAGI (reference sequence).

This rearrangement joins TRBV29-1 to TRBJ2-3, with TRBD2 matching 7 bases. Trimming at V came to 1 base and at J to 4 bases, leaving 5 bases not matched to a gene. The CDR3 extends over 14 amino acids. Germline V gene data show CDR1 as SQVTM and CDR2 as ANQGSEA. CDR3 DNA sequence: TGCAGCGTTGAAGCCAGCGGGGACTCAGATACGCAGTATTTT. It codes for CSVEASGDSDTQYF.